The clone carrying this T cell receptor beta chain has a count of ten or more. The CDR3 covers 16 residues. Deletions cut 0 bases from V and 0 bases from J, with 12 bases between. Germline CDR1 is DFQATT and CDR2 is SNEGSKA (reference sequence). A TCRbeta library incorporating unique molecular identifiers was prepared. From the PCR reads, TCRdb called clonotypes with MiXCR, one entry per CDR3 protein. The repertoire holds about 690,000 distinct CDR3 sequences, with 16% as singletons. These data are taken from a study of T-cell reconstitution after alpha-beta-depleted transplantation in children. The chain has TRBV20-1 and TRBJ2-4; D is possibly TRBD1 or TRBD2 (5 bases each). The clonotype comes from a human donor who donated a stem cell graft to a child with acute myeloid leukemia. The starting material was PBMCs from the stem cell graft donor, obtained from the stem cell graft. In nucleotides, the CDR3 is TGCAGTGCTAGAGAGTGGGAGACAGTAGCCAAAAACATTCAGTACTTC. It specifies CSAREWETVAKNIQYF.